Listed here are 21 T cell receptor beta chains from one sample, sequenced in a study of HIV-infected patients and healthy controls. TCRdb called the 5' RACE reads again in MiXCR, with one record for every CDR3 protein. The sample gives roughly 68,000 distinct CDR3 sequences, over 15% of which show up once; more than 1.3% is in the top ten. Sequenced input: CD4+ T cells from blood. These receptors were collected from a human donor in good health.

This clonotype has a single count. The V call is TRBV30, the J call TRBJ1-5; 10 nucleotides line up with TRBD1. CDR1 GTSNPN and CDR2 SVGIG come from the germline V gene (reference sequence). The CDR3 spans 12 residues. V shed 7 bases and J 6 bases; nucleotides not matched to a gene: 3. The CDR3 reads CALDRGGQPQHF. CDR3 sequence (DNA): TGTGCCTTGGACAGGGGGGGTCAGCCCCAGCATTTT.

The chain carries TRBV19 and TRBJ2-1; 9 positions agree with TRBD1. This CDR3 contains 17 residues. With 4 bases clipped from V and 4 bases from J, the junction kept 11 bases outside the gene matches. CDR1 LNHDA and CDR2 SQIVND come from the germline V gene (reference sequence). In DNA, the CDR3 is TGTGCCAGTAGTACGGGACAGGGTGGGCCTTTTTACAATGAGCAGTTCTTC. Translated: CASSTGQGGPFYNEQFF.

The CDR3 coding sequence is TGTGCCAGCACCCTTCGGGCGGGCGAAGGCGGGCAGTACTTC. Protein sequence: CASTLRAGEGGQYF. This chain joins TRBV28 and TRBJ2-7, with D perhaps matching TRBD2 (5 bases). The CDR3 spans 14 residues. Germline V lookup: CDR1 MDHEN, CDR2 SYDVKM. V was pared by 7 bases and J by 9 bases, with 22 bases between.

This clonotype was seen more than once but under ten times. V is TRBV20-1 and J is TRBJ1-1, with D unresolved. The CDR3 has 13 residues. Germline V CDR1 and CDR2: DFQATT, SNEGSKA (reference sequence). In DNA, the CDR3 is TGCGCCTTAGGAACCTCGGGAGGAACTGAAGCTTTCTTT. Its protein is CALGTSGGTEAFF.

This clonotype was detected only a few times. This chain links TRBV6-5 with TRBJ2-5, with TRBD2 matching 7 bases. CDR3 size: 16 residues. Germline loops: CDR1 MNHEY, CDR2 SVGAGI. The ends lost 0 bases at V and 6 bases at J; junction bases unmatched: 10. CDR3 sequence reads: CASSYSLQTGGKTQYF. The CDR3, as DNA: TGTGCCAGCAGTTACTCGCTTCAGACGGGAGGCAAGACCCAGTACTTC.

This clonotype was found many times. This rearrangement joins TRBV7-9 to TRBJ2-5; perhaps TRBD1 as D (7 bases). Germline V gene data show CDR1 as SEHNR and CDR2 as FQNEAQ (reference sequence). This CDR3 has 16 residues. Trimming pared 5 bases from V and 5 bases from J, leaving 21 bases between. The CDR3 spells CASSLIGGGRGETQYF. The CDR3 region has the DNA TGTGCCAGCAGCCTTATTGGAGGGGGCCGTGGGGAGACCCAGTACTTC.

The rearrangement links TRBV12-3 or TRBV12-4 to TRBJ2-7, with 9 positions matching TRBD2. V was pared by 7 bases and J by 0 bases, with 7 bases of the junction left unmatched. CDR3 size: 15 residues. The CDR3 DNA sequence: TGTGCCAGCACGCGGGGGGGGGGTACCTCCTACGAGCAGTACTTC. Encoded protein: CASTRGGGTSYEQYF.

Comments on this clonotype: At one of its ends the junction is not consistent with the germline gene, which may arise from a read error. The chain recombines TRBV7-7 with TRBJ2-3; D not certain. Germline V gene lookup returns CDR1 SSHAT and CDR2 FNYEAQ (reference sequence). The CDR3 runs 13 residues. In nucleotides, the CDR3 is TGTGCTAGCAGTATCGGTTTCACAGATACGCAGTATTTT. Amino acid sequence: CASSIGFTDTQYF.

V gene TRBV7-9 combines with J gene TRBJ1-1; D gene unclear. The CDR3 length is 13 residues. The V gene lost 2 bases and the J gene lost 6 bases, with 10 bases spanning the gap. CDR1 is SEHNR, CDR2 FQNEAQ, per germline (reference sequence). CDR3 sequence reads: CASSLTPRPEAFF. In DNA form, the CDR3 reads TGTGCCAGCAGCTTAACCCCCCGACCTGAAGCTTTCTTT.

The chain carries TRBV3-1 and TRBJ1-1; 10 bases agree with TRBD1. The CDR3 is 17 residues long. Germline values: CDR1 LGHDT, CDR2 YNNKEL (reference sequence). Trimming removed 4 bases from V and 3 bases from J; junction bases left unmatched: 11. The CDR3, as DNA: TGTGCCAGCAGCCCCAGGGACAGGGGCTTCCGGGACACTGAAGCTTTCTTT. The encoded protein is CASSPRDRGFRDTEAFF.

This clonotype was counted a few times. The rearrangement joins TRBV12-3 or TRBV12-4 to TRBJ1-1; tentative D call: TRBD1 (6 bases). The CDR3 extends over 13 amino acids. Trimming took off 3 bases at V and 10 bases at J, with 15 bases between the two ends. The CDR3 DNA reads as TGTGCCAGCAGTTTTCAAGGGGGAGATGGAGCTTTCTTT. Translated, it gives CASSFQGGDGAFF.

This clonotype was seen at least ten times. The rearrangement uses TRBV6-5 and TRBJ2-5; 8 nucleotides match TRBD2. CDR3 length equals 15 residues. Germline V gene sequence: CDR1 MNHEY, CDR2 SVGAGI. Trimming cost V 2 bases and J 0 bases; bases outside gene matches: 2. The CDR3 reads CASSYTGGYQETQYF. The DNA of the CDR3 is TGTGCCAGCAGTTACACGGGGGGGTACCAAGAGACCCAGTACTTC.

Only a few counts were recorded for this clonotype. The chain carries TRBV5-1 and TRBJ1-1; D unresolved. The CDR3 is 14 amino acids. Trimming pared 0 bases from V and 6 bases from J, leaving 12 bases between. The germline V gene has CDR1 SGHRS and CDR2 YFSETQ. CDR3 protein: CASSLDPEVPEAFF. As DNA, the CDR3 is TGCGCCAGCAGCTTGGACCCAGAGGTCCCTGAAGCTTTCTTT.

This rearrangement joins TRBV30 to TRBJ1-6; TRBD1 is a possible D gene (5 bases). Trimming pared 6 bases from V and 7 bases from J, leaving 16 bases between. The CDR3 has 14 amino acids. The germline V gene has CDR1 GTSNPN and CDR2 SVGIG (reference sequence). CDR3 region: CACRGSGKNSPLHF. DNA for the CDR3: TGTGCCTGCCGGGGGTCCGGAAAGAATTCACCCCTCCACTTT.

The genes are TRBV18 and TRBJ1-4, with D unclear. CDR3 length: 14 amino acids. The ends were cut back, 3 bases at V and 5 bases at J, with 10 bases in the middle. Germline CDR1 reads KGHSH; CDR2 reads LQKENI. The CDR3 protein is CASSPGIKNEKLFF. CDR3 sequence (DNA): TGTGCCAGCTCACCTGGAATCAAGAATGAAAAACTGTTTTTT.

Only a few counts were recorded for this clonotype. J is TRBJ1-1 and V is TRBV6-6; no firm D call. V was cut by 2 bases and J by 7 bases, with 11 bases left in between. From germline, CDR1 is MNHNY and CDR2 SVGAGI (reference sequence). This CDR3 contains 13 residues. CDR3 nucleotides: TGTGCCAGCAGTTACAGCCGGCATAATGAAGCTTTCTTT. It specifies CASSYSRHNEAFF.

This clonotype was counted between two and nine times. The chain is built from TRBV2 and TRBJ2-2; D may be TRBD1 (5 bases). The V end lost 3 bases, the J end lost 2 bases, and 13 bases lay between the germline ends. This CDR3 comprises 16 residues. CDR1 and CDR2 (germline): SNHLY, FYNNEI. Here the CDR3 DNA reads TGTGCCAGCAGTGATGGGGCAGGGCAAAACACCGGGGAGCTGTTTTTT. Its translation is CASSDGAGQNTGELFF.

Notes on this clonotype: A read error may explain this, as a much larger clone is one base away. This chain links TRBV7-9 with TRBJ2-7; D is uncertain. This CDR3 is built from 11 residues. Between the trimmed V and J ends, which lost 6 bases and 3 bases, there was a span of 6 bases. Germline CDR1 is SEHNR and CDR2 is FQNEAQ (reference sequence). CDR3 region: CASSQDYEQYF. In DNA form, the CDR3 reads TGTGCCAGCAGTCAGGACTACGAGCAGTACTTC.

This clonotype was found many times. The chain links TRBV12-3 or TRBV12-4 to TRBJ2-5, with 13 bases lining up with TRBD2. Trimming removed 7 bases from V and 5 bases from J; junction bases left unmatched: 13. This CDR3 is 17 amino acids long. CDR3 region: CASTLGRRLAGGETQYF. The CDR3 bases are TGTGCCAGCACCTTGGGCCGCCGACTAGCGGGAGGTGAGACCCAGTACTTC.

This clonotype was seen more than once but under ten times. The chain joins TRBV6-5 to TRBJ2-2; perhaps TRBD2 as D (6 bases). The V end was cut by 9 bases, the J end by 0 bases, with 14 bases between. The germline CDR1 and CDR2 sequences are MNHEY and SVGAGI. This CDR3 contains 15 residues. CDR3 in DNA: TGTGCCAGTTGGAGCGGGTCTGCGAACACCGGGGAGCTGTTTTTT. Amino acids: CASWSGSANTGELFF.

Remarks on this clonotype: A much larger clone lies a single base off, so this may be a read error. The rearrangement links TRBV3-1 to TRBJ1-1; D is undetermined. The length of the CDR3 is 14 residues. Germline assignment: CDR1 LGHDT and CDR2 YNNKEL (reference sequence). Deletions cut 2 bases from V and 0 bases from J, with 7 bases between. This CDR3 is CASSQREMNTEAFF. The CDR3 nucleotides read TGTGCCAGCAGCCAAAGGGAAATGAACACTGAAGCTTTCTTT.